Sequencing of this TCR beta chain was carried out in a study of T cells in Graves' hyperthyroidism and ophthalmopathy. The germline V gene encodes CDR1 SGHRS and CDR2 YFSETQ. Losses at the gene ends were 3 bases for V and 0 bases for J; bases not matched to a gene: 5. The CDR3 is 16 amino acids. TCR beta CDR3 sequences were amplified from RNA transcripts. With the HTBI primer set, the TCR CDR3 went through a first round of RT-PCR. Each CDR3 protein is one row after TCRdb ran MiXCR on the multiplex PCR reads. The sample contains about 520,000 distinct CDR3 sequences, approximately 25% of which appear only once. From 9 to 10 ml of fresh peripheral blood, PBMCs were isolated.

The chain has TRBV5-1 and TRBJ2-1, with 8 bases lining up with TRBD1. The receptor's source is a woman in her 30s with Graves' ophthalmopathy. The sequenced sample was blood. The CDR3: CASSSGDRSSYNEQFF. The CDR3 DNA follows: TGCGCCAGCAGCTCGGGGGACAGGAGCTCCTACAATGAGCAGTTCTTC.